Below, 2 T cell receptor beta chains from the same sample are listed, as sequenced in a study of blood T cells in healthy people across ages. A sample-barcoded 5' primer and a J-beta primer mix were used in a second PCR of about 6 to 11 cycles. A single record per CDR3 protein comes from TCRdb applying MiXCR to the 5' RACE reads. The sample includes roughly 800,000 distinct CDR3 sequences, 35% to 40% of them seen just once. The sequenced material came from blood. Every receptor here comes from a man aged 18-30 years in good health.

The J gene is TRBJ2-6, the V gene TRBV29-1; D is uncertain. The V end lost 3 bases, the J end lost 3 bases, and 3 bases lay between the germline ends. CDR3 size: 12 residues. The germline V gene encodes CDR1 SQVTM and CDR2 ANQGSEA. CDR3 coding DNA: TGCAGCGTTGAGCTTGGGGCCAACGTCCTGACTTTC. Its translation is CSVELGANVLTF.

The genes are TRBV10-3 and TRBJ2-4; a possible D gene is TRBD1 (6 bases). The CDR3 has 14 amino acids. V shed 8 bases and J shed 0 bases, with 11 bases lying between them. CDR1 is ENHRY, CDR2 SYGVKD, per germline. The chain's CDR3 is CAISDSRAKNIQYF. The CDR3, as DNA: TGTGCCATCTCGGACAGTAGAGCCAAAAACATTCAGTACTTC.